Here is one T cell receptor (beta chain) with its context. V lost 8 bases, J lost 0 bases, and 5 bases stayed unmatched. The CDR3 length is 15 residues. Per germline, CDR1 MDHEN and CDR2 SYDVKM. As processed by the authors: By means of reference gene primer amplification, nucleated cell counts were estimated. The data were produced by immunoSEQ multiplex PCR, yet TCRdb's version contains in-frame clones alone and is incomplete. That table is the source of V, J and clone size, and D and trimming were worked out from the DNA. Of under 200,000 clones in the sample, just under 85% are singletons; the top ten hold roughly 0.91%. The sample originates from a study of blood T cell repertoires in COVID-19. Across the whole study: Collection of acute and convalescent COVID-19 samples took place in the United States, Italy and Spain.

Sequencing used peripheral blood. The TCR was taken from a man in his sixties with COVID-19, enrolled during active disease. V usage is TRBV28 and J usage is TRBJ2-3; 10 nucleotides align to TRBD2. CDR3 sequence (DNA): TGTGCCAGCGGAGGGACTAGCGTTAGCACAGATACGCAGTATTTT. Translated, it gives CASGGTSVSTDTQYF.